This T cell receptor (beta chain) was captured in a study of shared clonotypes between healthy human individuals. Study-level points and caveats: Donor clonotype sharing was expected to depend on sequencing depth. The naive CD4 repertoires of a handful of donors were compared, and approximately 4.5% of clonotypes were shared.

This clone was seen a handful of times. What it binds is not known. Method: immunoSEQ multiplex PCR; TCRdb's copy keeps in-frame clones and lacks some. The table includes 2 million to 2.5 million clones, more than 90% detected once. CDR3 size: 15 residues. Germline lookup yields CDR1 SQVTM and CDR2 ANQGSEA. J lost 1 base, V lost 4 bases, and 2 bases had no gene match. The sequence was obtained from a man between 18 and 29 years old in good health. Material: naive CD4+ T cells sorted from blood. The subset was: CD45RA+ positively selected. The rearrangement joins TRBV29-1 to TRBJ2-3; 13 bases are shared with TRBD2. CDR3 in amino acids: CSVGTSGSGTDTQYF. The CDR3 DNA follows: TGCAGCGTTGGGACTAGCGGGAGTGGCACAGATACGCAGTATTTT.